Each of the 22 T cell receptor beta chains below was sequenced from the same sample in a study of blood T cells in healthy people across ages. PCR was performed a second time for about 7 to 12 cycles using a sample-barcoded 5' primer and a J-beta primer mix. TCRdb recomputed calls from the 5' RACE reads with MiXCR, one row per CDR3 protein. Counted here are about 930,000 distinct CDR3 sequences, almost 30% occurring once; the ten biggest clones make up around 9.6%. The sample also formed part of further work on T cells of mothers and their children.

The sequenced sample was blood. These receptors all stem from a woman aged 40 to 50 in good health.

This clonotype has at least ten counts. The rearrangement links TRBV28 to TRBJ1-2; TRBD1 matches at 9 bases. The CDR3 is made up of 13 amino acids. The trim removed 6 bases at V and 6 bases at J, leaving 5 bases unmatched. Germline V gene lookup returns CDR1 MDHEN and CDR2 SYDVKM. For the CDR3, the DNA is TGTGCCAGCAGGGACAGGGGATTGGATGGCTACACCTTC. Protein: CASRDRGLDGYTF.

This clonotype was seen a single time. It may be a read error: a sequence one base away is much more abundant. The CDR3 region is CASSPRGSDTQYF. The CDR3 region has the DNA TGTGCCAGCAGCCCCAGGGGCTCAGATACGCAGTATTTT. The chain employs TRBV7-9 and TRBJ2-3; maybe TRBD1 (6 bases). This CDR3 is 13 amino acids long. The V gene lost 5 bases and the J gene lost 4 bases, with 10 bases spanning the gap. CDR1 is SEHNR, CDR2 FQNEAQ, per germline (reference sequence).

The chain uses TRBV3-1 and TRBJ2-7, with 8 bases that match TRBD1. The CDR3 runs to 17 residues. Trimming cost V 1 base and J 0 bases; bases outside gene matches: 8. Germline V CDR1 and CDR2: LGHDT, YNNKEL (reference sequence). The CDR3 loop reads CASSQAHRGNFSYEQYF. In nucleotides, the CDR3 is TGTGCCAGCAGCCAAGCCCACAGGGGGAATTTCTCCTACGAGCAGTACTTC.

At least ten counts were recorded for this clonotype. The rearrangement joins TRBV27 to TRBJ2-5; 11 nucleotides line up with TRBD2. Germline V gives CDR1 MNHEY, CDR2 SMNVEV (reference sequence). The V gene end was trimmed by 8 bases and the J gene end by 6 bases; junction bases not matched to a gene: 14. The CDR3 runs to 16 residues. The DNA of the CDR3 is TGTGCCAGCGGGCGGCTAGCGGGGGGCTCCAGGAAGACCCAGTACTTC. Protein sequence: CASGRLAGGSRKTQYF.

J is TRBJ2-5 and V is TRBV10-3, with D possibly matching TRBD2 (5 bases). CDR1 is ENHRY and CDR2 is SYGVKD in the germline V gene. V was clipped by 7 bases and J by 0 bases, with 15 bases between them. This CDR3 contains 15 residues. The DNA for the CDR3 is TGTGCCATCAACAAGGTAGCGACAAACCAAGAGACCCAGTACTTC. It codes for CAINKVATNQETQYF.

The chain has TRBV14 and TRBJ1-6; no firm D call. Germline CDR1 reads SGHDN; CDR2 reads FVKESK. Trimming removed 0 bases from V and 10 bases from J, with 10 bases in between. This CDR3 comprises 14 residues. CDR3 sequence: CASSQEVGRSPLHF. CDR3 nucleotide sequence: TGTGCCAGCAGCCAAGAAGTAGGGCGCTCACCCCTCCACTTT.

Ten or more counts support this clonotype. The chain couples TRBV27 to TRBJ2-7, with 9 bases identical to TRBD2. The CDR3 totals 16 residues. J gave up 5 bases and V 6 bases, and 14 bases lay outside the gene matches. The germline gives CDR1 MNHEY, CDR2 SMNVEV (reference sequence). CDR3 loop: CASRVYGRGGRHEQYF. The CDR3 DNA is TGTGCCAGCAGAGTTTATGGGCGGGGGGGCCGCCACGAGCAGTACTTC.

This clonotype has a handful of counts. The V call is TRBV6-5, the J call TRBJ2-1; the match to TRBD2 covers 7 bases. V dropped 7 bases and J dropped 7; count of bases not matched to a gene: 13. The CDR3 sequence is 15 residues long. Germline V gives CDR1 MNHEY, CDR2 SVGAGI. CDR3 sequence: CASTSPAGVTNEQFF. Here the CDR3 DNA reads TGTGCCAGCACCTCCCCGGCGGGGGTTACTAATGAGCAGTTCTTC.

The chain employs TRBV9 and TRBJ1-2; 7 bases are shared with TRBD1. With 4 bases clipped from V and 0 bases from J, the junction kept 6 bases outside the gene matches. The germline V gene has CDR1 SGDLS and CDR2 YYNGEE. CDR3 length: 15 amino acids. Here the CDR3 reads CASSFGQAANYGYTF. As DNA, the CDR3 is TGTGCCAGCAGCTTCGGACAGGCAGCTAACTATGGCTACACCTTC.

The genes are TRBV29-1 and TRBJ2-5; perhaps TRBD1 as D (6 bases). CDR1 SQVTM and CDR2 ANQGSEA come from the germline V gene. This CDR3 has 13 residues. The V gene lost 3 bases and the J gene lost 0 bases, with 8 bases spanning the gap. Here the CDR3 reads CSVENRDQETQYF. The DNA for the CDR3 is TGCAGCGTTGAGAACAGGGACCAAGAGACCCAGTACTTC.

This clonotype was counted ten times or more. V usage is TRBV6-6 and J usage is TRBJ2-2; perhaps TRBD1 as D (5 bases). From germline, CDR1 is MNHNY and CDR2 SVGAGI (reference sequence). The CDR3 runs to 14 residues. V was shortened by 7 bases and J by 4 bases, with 13 bases between the two germline ends. CDR3 loop: CASTTTVVTGELFF. The DNA of the CDR3 is TGTGCCAGCACCACGACAGTGGTCACCGGGGAGCTGTTTTTT.

About this clonotype itself: A much larger clone lies one base from this, so it may be a read error. V gene TRBV10-3 combines with J gene TRBJ1-5, with D possibly TRBD1 on 5 matching bases. Germline CDR1 is ENHRY and CDR2 is SYGVKD. Trimming left V 6 bases short and J 7 bases short, with 13 bases between. The CDR3 is 13 residues long. The CDR3: CAIRGAGRQPQHF. CDR3 bases: TGTGCCATCAGGGGAGCAGGGAGGCAGCCCCAGCATTTT.

This clonotype was recorded many times. The CDR3 DNA reads as TGCGCCAGCAGCCCGGGGGAGGGGGACGAGCAGTACTTC. Residues: CASSPGEGDEQYF. The rearrangement links TRBV5-1 to TRBJ2-7, with D possibly being TRBD2 (7 bases). The germline V gene encodes CDR1 SGHRS and CDR2 YFSETQ. This CDR3 is built from 13 residues. V gave up 4 bases and J gave up 5 bases, with 13 bases separating them.

This clonotype was seen a few times. The chain joins TRBV20-1 to TRBJ2-2; 16 nucleotides line up with TRBD2. CDR3 length: 18 amino acids. Germline V gives CDR1 DFQATT, CDR2 SNEGSKA (reference sequence). With V trimmed by 0 bases and J by 3 bases, 4 bases remained unmatched. Here the CDR3 reads CSARDQGLAGGYTGELFF. As DNA, the CDR3 is TGCAGTGCTAGAGATCAGGGACTAGCGGGGGGGTACACCGGGGAGCTGTTTTTT.

The sample holds a few counts of this clonotype. As DNA, the CDR3 is TGCAGTGCCCTGGGGGCAGGAATGAACACTGAAGCTTTCTTT. Encoded protein: CSALGAGMNTEAFF. The chain has TRBV20-1 and TRBJ1-1; D may be TRBD1 (6 bases). CDR3 length: 14 amino acids. CDR1 is DFQATT, CDR2 SNEGSKA, per germline (reference sequence). Trimming pared 6 bases from V and 0 bases from J, leaving 14 bases between.

This clonotype has ten or more counts. This chain connects TRBV15 to TRBJ2-7; a weak D match, TRBD1 (5 bases). Deletions cut 0 bases from V and 7 bases from J, with 10 bases between. The CDR3 is made up of 13 amino acids. Germline V gives CDR1 LNHNV, CDR2 YYDKDF (reference sequence). CDR3 region: CATSRDWGREQYF. The CDR3 nucleotides read TGTGCCACCAGCAGAGACTGGGGCCGGGAGCAGTACTTC.

This clonotype showed up many times. V is TRBV28 and J is TRBJ1-2, with D uncertain. The ends were cut back, 1 base at V and 5 bases at J, with 11 bases in the middle. This CDR3 is 14 amino acids long. CDR1 and CDR2 from the germline V gene are MDHEN and SYDVKM. Here the CDR3 reads CASSLSLRIYGYTF. The CDR3 DNA sequence: TGTGCCAGCAGTTTATCTCTTCGCATTTATGGCTACACCTTC.

This clonotype was counted many times. V gene TRBV11-2 combines with J gene TRBJ2-1, with a weak D call TRBD2 (5 bases). The V and J ends lost 0 bases and 15 bases respectively, with 12 bases between them. Germline CDR1 and CDR2: SGHAT and FQNNGV. The CDR3 has 12 amino acids. CDR3 sequence: CASSLDRLALFF. In nucleotides, the CDR3 is TGTGCCAGCAGCTTAGATCGGCTAGCTCTGTTCTTC.

As for this clonotype: A much larger clone lies one base from this, so it may be a read error. The chain recombines TRBV4-1 with TRBJ2-7; D possibly corresponds to TRBD1 (5 bases). V lost 6 bases and J lost 2, with 17 bases in between. This CDR3 contains 15 residues. Germline CDR1 MGHRA, CDR2 YSYEKL. The CDR3 region has the DNA TGCGCCAGCAGACCAGGCAGGGCACGGACCTACGAGCAGTACTTC. It translates to CASRPGRARTYEQYF.

On this clonotype itself: This may be a read error, as it is one base from a much larger clone. The CDR3 sequence is CATGRQGNTETQYF. Here the CDR3 DNA reads TGTGCCACGGGTAGACAGGGGAACACCGAGACCCAGTACTTC. The chain couples TRBV15 to TRBJ2-5; TRBD1 agrees at 8 bases. The trim removed 9 bases at V and 5 bases at J, leaving 11 bases unmatched. The germline V gene has CDR1 LNHNV and CDR2 YYDKDF (reference sequence). The CDR3 runs 14 residues.

This chain joins TRBV7-9 and TRBJ2-7, with D perhaps matching TRBD1 or TRBD2 (6 bases each). Germline V CDR1 and CDR2: SEHNR, FQNEAQ (reference sequence). CDR3 length: 13 residues. V was clipped by 2 bases and J by 4 bases, with 9 bases between them. CDR3 sequence (DNA): TGTGCCAGCAGCTTACGGGGGCATTACGAGCAGTACTTC. Residues: CASSLRGHYEQYF. The full variable domain, its missing parts supplied by reference TRBV7-9 and TRBJ2-7, is DTGVSQNPRHKITKRGQNVTFRCDPISEHNRLYWYRQTLGQGPEFLTYFQNEAQLEKSRLLSDRFSAERPKGSFSTLEIQRTEQGDSAMYLCASSLRGHYEQYFGPGTRLTVT.

This chain joins TRBV5-5 and TRBJ2-7; TRBD1 aligns across 8 bases. J lost 5 bases, V lost 4 bases, and 8 bases had no gene match. The CDR3 is 14 amino acids. Looked up from germline, CDR1 is SGHKS and CDR2 is YYEKEE (reference sequence). CDR3 residues: CASSVLTGADEQYF. CDR3 DNA sequence: TGTGCCAGCAGCGTCTTGACAGGGGCGGACGAGCAGTACTTC.